What follows are 29 T cell receptor beta chains derived from one specimen sequenced in a study of T cell responses to AZD1222 COVID-19 vaccine. Only in-frame clones appear in the TCRdb table, and some are missing; sequencing was by immunoSEQ multiplex PCR. Of approximately 140,000 clones listed, roughly nine tenths were seen once; the top ten hold approximately 3.6%. Sequenced here: peripheral blood, sampled 28 days after the second AZD1222 dose. Source of these receptors: an adult who received the AZD1222 COVID-19 vaccine.

The rearrangement joins TRBV2 to TRBJ2-1; D possibly corresponds to TRBD1 (8 bases). This CDR3 comprises 11 residues. V gave up 6 bases and J gave up 14 bases, with 14 bases separating them. The V gene's germline CDR1 is SNHLY and CDR2 FYNNEI. This chain's CDR3 is CASRNRGGEFF. DNA of the CDR3: TGTGCCAGCAGGAACAGGGGGGGAGAGTTCTTC. The variable domain in full, with the rest retrieved from reference TRBV2 and TRBJ2-1, is EPEVTQTPSHQVTQMGQEVILRCVPISNHLYFYWYRQILGQKVEFLVSFYNNEISEKSEIFDDQFSVERPDGSNFTLKIRSTKLEDSAMYFCASRNRGGEFFGPGTRLTVL.

The rearrangement links TRBV3-1 (or the pseudogene TRBV3-2) to TRBJ1-1; no firm D call. V lost 2 bases to trimming and J lost 2 bases, with 12 bases between them. The CDR3 covers 15 residues. The V gene's germline CDR1 is LGHDT and CDR2 YNNKEL (reference sequence). CDR3 bases: TGTGCCAGCAGCCAAACCGGCGGTTTTAACACTGAAGCTTTCTTT. It specifies CASSQTGGFNTEAFF.

The gene calls are TRBV5-1 and TRBJ1-1; D remains unclear. Trimming shortened V by 7 bases and J by 4 bases, and 23 bases separated the two germline ends. This CDR3 spans 16 amino acids. CDR1 is SGHRS, CDR2 YFSETQ, per germline. The CDR3 region is CASRPDGGITSTEAFF. In DNA, the CDR3 is TGCGCCAGCCGACCGGACGGAGGAATAACAAGCACTGAAGCTTTCTTT.

The table lists this clone with a count of one. The chain couples TRBV14 to TRBJ2-2; no clear D gene. The CDR3 sequence is 14 residues long. Germline CDR1 and CDR2: SGHDN and FVKESK. Trimming pared 1 base from V and 8 bases from J, leaving 11 bases between. DNA of the CDR3: TGTGCCAGCAGCCAAGTCCCCCTGGCGGGGGAGCTGTTTTTT. As protein: CASSQVPLAGELFF.

DNA of the CDR3: TGTGCTAGTGGTTTGGTTAGCGGGGGCGCCTCCTACGAGCAGTACTTC. Its protein is CASGLVSGGASYEQYF. The chain carries TRBV12-5 and TRBJ2-7, with TRBD2 identical over 9 bases. This CDR3 comprises 16 residues. CDR1 is LGHNT and CDR2 is FRNRAP in the germline V gene. Trimming removed 0 bases from V and 0 bases from J; junction bases left unmatched: 3.

In this sample, this clone turned up once. This chain connects TRBV6-6 to TRBJ1-5; D is unresolved. The CDR3 totals 18 residues. Germline values: CDR1 MNHNY, CDR2 SVGAGI (reference sequence). Trimming cost V 5 bases and J 0 bases, with 20 bases left between them. CDR3 residues: CASSPGQLRPYSNQPQHF. The CDR3 coding sequence is TGTGCCAGCAGTCCGGGCCAGCTCCGACCATATAGCAATCAGCCCCAGCATTTT.

As to this clone: One junction end does not reproduce the germline sequence, and a read error may be involved. The genes are TRBV6-5 and TRBJ2-1, with a weak D call TRBD2 (6 bases). This CDR3 is built from 15 residues. The germline V gene encodes CDR1 MNHEY and CDR2 SVGAGI. The CDR3 here is CASRGNWDSDNEQFF. CDR3 DNA: TGTGCCAGCCGGGGGAACTGGGACTCCGACAATGAGCAGTTCTTC.

The gene calls are TRBV5-6 and TRBJ1-2; 7 bases map to TRBD1. This CDR3 comprises 13 residues. Germline-derived CDR1 and CDR2 are SGHDT and YYEEEE. V gave up 3 bases and J gave up 4 bases; unmatched junction bases: 3. CDR3 residues: CASSSGQSYGYTF. The DNA for the CDR3 is TGTGCCAGCAGCTCGGGACAGAGCTATGGCTACACCTTC. Full variable domain (missing parts from reference TRBV5-6 and TRBJ1-2): DAGVTQSPTHLIKTRGQQVTLRCSPKSGHDTVSWYQQALGQGPQFIFQYYEEEERQRGNFPDRFSGHQFPNYSSELNVNALLLGDSALYLCASSSGQSYGYTFGSGTRLTVV.

J is TRBJ1-1 and V is TRBV12-5; D is unclear. The ends were cut back, 6 bases at V and 2 bases at J, with 4 bases in the middle. Per the germline V gene, CDR1 is LGHNT and CDR2 is FRNRAP. The CDR3 runs to 11 residues. DNA of the CDR3: TGTGCTAGTGGGACTAACACTGAAGCTTTCTTT. Amino acid sequence: CASGTNTEAFF.

This chain joins TRBV7-2 and TRBJ2-3; 9 bases agree with TRBD1. Trimming removed 6 bases from V and 5 bases from J; junction bases left unmatched: 6. CDR1 is SGHTA and CDR2 is FQGNSA in the germline V gene. The CDR3 spans 14 residues. This chain's CDR3 is CASSPTGGEDTQYF. CDR3 nucleotides: TGTGCCAGCAGTCCCACAGGGGGCGAAGATACGCAGTATTTT.

The chain joins TRBV4-3 to TRBJ1-2, with unresolved D. Germline CDR1 and CDR2: LGHNA and YSLEER. The CDR3 has 14 residues. Trimming removed 1 base from V and 1 base from J, with 7 bases in between. The CDR3 is CASSQVDSNYGYTF. CDR3 nucleotide sequence: TGCGCCAGCAGCCAAGTGGATAGTAACTATGGCTACACCTTC.

J is TRBJ1-5 and V is TRBV6-4; D possibly corresponds to TRBD1 (6 bases). The CDR3 is made up of 17 amino acids. With 4 bases removed from V and 5 bases from J, the gap between germline ends came to 21 bases. Per the germline V gene, CDR1 is MRHNA and CDR2 is SNTAGT. The CDR3: CASSGPPDRRFDQPQHF. In nucleotides, the CDR3 is TGTGCCAGCAGTGGCCCCCCCGACAGGAGGTTTGATCAGCCCCAGCATTTT.

V is TRBV4-3 and J is TRBJ1-4; a possible D gene is TRBD1 (5 bases). Germline loops: CDR1 LGHNA, CDR2 YSLEER. The ends were cut back, 0 bases at V and 4 bases at J, with 12 bases in the middle. The CDR3 length is 16 residues. The DNA for the CDR3 is TGCGCCAGCAGCCAAGATGGAAGGGGTGGTAATGAAAAACTGTTTTTT. It codes for CASSQDGRGGNEKLFF.

This clone came up a few times. The chain uses TRBV7-9 and TRBJ2-7, with 8 bases aligning to TRBD1. V gave up 1 base and J gave up 2 bases; unmatched junction bases: 1. This CDR3 has 14 residues. Looked up from germline, CDR1 is SEHNR and CDR2 is FQNEAQ (reference sequence). CDR3 sequence (DNA): TGTGCCAGCAGCTTAGTACAGGGGGCCTACGAGCAGTACTTC. The encoded protein is CASSLVQGAYEQYF.

The CDR3 region is CSVRDGTYEQYF. The CDR3 nucleotides read TGCAGCGTTCGGGACGGCACCTACGAGCAGTACTTC. This chain uses TRBV29-1 with TRBJ2-7; tentatively, D is TRBD1 or TRBD2 (5 bases each). V lost 5 bases and J 2 bases, leaving 10 bases between the germline ends. The length of the CDR3 is 12 residues. CDR1 and CDR2 from the germline V gene are SQVTM and ANQGSEA.

This chain links TRBV2 with TRBJ1-2; D call uncertain. CDR1 and CDR2 from the germline V gene are SNHLY and FYNNEI. The CDR3 is 14 residues long. V was clipped by 7 bases and J by 2 bases, with 14 bases between them. Here the CDR3 reads CASTELGQNYGYTF. The CDR3, as DNA: TGTGCCAGCACCGAGCTGGGTCAGAACTATGGCTACACCTTC.

The rearrangement links TRBV7-3 to TRBJ2-1; TRBD2 is a possible D gene (5 bases). Germline V lookup: CDR1 SGHTA, CDR2 FQGTGA. Deletions cut 2 bases from V and 5 bases from J, with 10 bases between. The CDR3 loop spans 14 amino acids. The CDR3 is CASSLPGLHNEQFF. The CDR3 DNA follows: TGTGCCAGCAGCTTACCCGGACTCCACAATGAGCAGTTCTTC.

This chain uses TRBV5-6 with TRBJ1-4; no definite D call. Trimming cost V 0 bases and J 14 bases, with 17 bases left between them. Germline CDR1 reads SGHDT; CDR2 reads YYEEEE. This CDR3 spans 14 amino acids. DNA for the CDR3: TGTGCCAGCAGCTTGGTTCCTCCAGACCCCCATCTGTTTTTT. Its translation is CASSLVPPDPHLFF. Variable domain in full (rest from reference TRBV5-6 and TRBJ1-4): DAGVTQSPTHLIKTRGQQVTLRCSPKSGHDTVSWYQQALGQGPQFIFQYYEEEERQRGNFPDRFSGHQFPNYSSELNVNALLLGDSALYLCASSLVPPDPHLFFGSGTQLSVL.

The rearrangement uses TRBV6-5 and TRBJ2-7; D is ambiguous. Germline-derived CDR1 and CDR2 are MNHEY and SVGAGI. This CDR3 is 14 amino acids long. The V end was cut by 7 bases, the J end by 0 bases, with 13 bases between. CDR3 region: CASTLTLISYEQYF. DNA of the CDR3: TGTGCCAGCACCCTGACACTTATCTCCTACGAGCAGTACTTC.

This clone was recorded only once. The chain recombines TRBV5-1 with TRBJ2-2, with D possibly matching TRBD2 (7 bases). This CDR3 is built from 16 residues. Germline V lookup: CDR1 SGHRS, CDR2 YFSETQ. Trimming removed 0 bases from V and 1 base from J, with 10 bases in between. CDR3 nucleotide sequence: TGCGCCAGCAGCTTGGCCGGGGGGCGGAACACCGGGGAGCTGTTTTTT. It translates to CASSLAGGRNTGELFF. Variable domain in full (rest from reference TRBV5-1 and TRBJ2-2): KAGVTQTPRYLIKTRGQQVTLSCSPISGHRSVSWYQQTPGQGLQFLFEYFSETQRNKGNFPGRFSGRQFSNSRSEMNVSTLELGDSALYLCASSLAGGRNTGELFFGEGSRLTVL.

The V call is TRBV5-1, the J call TRBJ1-3, with D possibly being TRBD1 (6 bases). Germline values: CDR1 SGHRS, CDR2 YFSETQ. The CDR3 totals 15 residues. V lost 1 base to trimming and J lost 2 bases, with 10 bases between them. This chain's CDR3 is CASSLRTGPGNTIYF. The CDR3 coding sequence is TGCGCCAGCAGCTTGAGAACAGGGCCTGGAAACACCATATATTTT.

The rearrangement joins TRBV5-4 to TRBJ1-6, with 8 bases matching TRBD1. The CDR3 totals 15 residues. J gave up 7 bases and V 0 bases, and 3 bases lay outside the gene matches. Germline lookup yields CDR1 SGHNT and CDR2 YYREEE (reference sequence). The chain's CDR3 is CASSLVQGANSPLHF. In nucleotides, the CDR3 is TGTGCCAGCAGCTTGGTTCAGGGGGCCAATTCACCCCTCCACTTT.

The V and J genes are TRBV18 and TRBJ2-1; D gene ambiguous. The CDR3 is made up of 13 amino acids. Trimming stripped 5 bases from V and 13 bases from J, with 18 bases between. CDR1 is KGHSH, CDR2 LQKENI, per germline. The chain's CDR3 is CASSLVMRDKQFF. DNA for the CDR3: TGTGCCAGCTCATTAGTAATGAGAGATAAACAGTTCTTC.

The chain is built from TRBV4-1 and TRBJ2-3; TRBD2 matches at 11 bases. Germline V lookup: CDR1 MGHRA, CDR2 YSYEKL. J gave up 13 bases and V 2 bases, and 11 bases lay outside the gene matches. The CDR3 spans 15 residues. The CDR3 here is CASSQPGLAASGEYF. The CDR3 DNA reads as TGCGCCAGCAGCCAACCGGGACTAGCGGCCTCTGGGGAGTATTTT.

The genes are TRBV29-1 and TRBJ2-3; TRBD2 agrees at 8 bases. The trim removed 5 bases at V and 4 bases at J, leaving 14 bases unmatched. Germline-derived CDR1 and CDR2 are SQVTM and ANQGSEA. CDR3 length: 16 residues. As DNA, the CDR3 is TGCAGCGTTACTTCCCCTCGGGGGGGCCGAGCAGATACGCAGTATTTT. It codes for CSVTSPRGGRADTQYF.

The chain joins TRBV3-1 (or the pseudogene TRBV3-2) to TRBJ1-1; D possibly corresponds to TRBD1 (6 bases). Trimming removed 6 bases at V and 4 bases at J, with 12 bases between. The CDR3 length is 13 residues. In germline, CDR1 is LGHDT, CDR2 YNNKEL (reference sequence). Here the CDR3 reads CASRWGAGTEAFF. CDR3 DNA sequence: TGTGCCAGCAGGTGGGGGGCTGGCACTGAAGCTTTCTTT.

This clone was seen more than once but under ten times. The V and J genes are TRBV6-4 and TRBJ2-2; D not certain. The germline gives CDR1 MRHNA, CDR2 SNTAGT. The CDR3 extends over 13 amino acids. Trimming removed 0 bases at V and 4 bases at J, with 3 bases between. Here the CDR3 DNA reads TGTGCCAGCAGTGACTCGAGCACCGGGGAGCTGTTTTTT. It encodes CASSDSSTGELFF.

This clone was picked up a small number of times. This chain joins TRBV14 and TRBJ1-3; TRBD1 might be the D (5 bases). V was pared by 0 bases and J by 4 bases, with 19 bases between. The CDR3 runs 18 residues. From germline, CDR1 is SGHDN and CDR2 FVKESK. The CDR3 loop is CASSQELRTPHGGNTIYF. Here the CDR3 DNA reads TGTGCCAGCAGCCAAGAGCTCCGGACACCTCACGGGGGAAACACCATATATTTT.

V is TRBV7-9 and J is TRBJ1-2; D call uncertain. The V gene lost 11 bases and the J gene lost 4 bases, with 17 bases spanning the gap. The CDR3 is made up of 13 amino acids. From germline, CDR1 is SEHNR and CDR2 FQNEAQ (reference sequence). The CDR3 region is CACASAEIYGYTF. CDR3 bases: TGTGCCTGTGCTAGTGCGGAAATCTATGGCTACACCTTC.